The rows below give T cell receptor beta chains drawn from one sample of a study of T cells after yellow fever vaccination. TCRdb reanalysed the 5' RACE reads using MiXCR and keeps one entry per CDR3 protein. The sample shows about 140,000 distinct CDR3 sequences, less than 8.5% of them seen only once. Here the sequenced sample was CD4+ T cells sorted from PBMCs, taken 10 days after the yellow fever booster vaccination. These receptor sequences come from a man aged 25 to 40 who received the YFV17D yellow fever vaccine. Both conserved end residues are part of each CDR3. Each record gives: clone size, D gene, V gene, J gene, CDR3 protein, CDR3 DNA. A D gene is named only where the DNA matches it firmly. Rows may omit the clone size; those that give it use once, few, many or a size class.

few	-	TRBV9	TRBJ1-1	CASSVNGGHAFF	TGTGCCAGCAGCGTTAACGGGGGACATGCTTTCTTT
many	TRBD2	TRBV7-8	TRBJ2-1	CASSLARRETLYNEQFF	TGTGCCAGCAGCTTAGCGCGGCGGGAGACCCTCTACAATGAGCAGTTCTTC
many	-	TRBV4-2	TRBJ2-3	CASSQSPVGSEDTQYF	TGTGCCAGCAGCCAGTCCCCTGTCGGGAGCGAAGATACGCAGTATTTT
many	-	TRBV20-1	TRBJ1-3	CSARVPGSGNTIYF	TGCAGTGCTCGCGTGCCGGGTTCTGGAAACACCATATATTTT
-	TRBD2	TRBV27	TRBJ2-3	CASISKTSGRPDTQYF	TGTGCCAGCATTTCCAAAACTAGCGGGAGACCTGATACGCAGTATTTT
many	TRBD2	TRBV7-8	TRBJ2-2	CASSVLAGGSSGELFF	TGTGCCAGCAGCGTACTAGCGGGAGGGTCGTCCGGGGAGCTGTTTTTT
many	-	TRBV20-1	TRBJ2-3	CSASRLGADTQYF	TGCAGTGCTAGTAGACTAGGCGCAGATACGCAGTATTTT
many	-	TRBV5-1	TRBJ2-7	CASSFSISSYEQYF	TGCGCCAGCAGCTTTAGCATTAGCTCCTACGAGCAGTACTTC
many	-	TRBV6-1	TRBJ2-3	CASSESGVTDTQYF	TGTGCCAGCAGTGAGAGTGGGGTCACAGATACGCAGTATTTT
many	-	TRBV20-1	TRBJ2-7	CSARDGEAPVLQYF	TGCAGTGCTAGAGATGGGGAGGCGCCAGTCCTGCAGTACTTC
many	TRBD1	TRBV12-3/TRBV12-4	TRBJ1-1	CASSRQGFEAFF	TGTGCCAGCAGTCGACAGGGGTTTGAAGCTTTCTTT
many	-	TRBV20-1	TRBJ2-3	CSARRQGGGTDTQYF	TGCAGTGCTAGGAGACAGGGCGGGGGCACAGATACGCAGTATTTT
many	TRBD2	TRBV20-1	TRBJ2-7	CSAYSGTRAYEQYF	TGCAGTGCCTACTCCGGGACTAGAGCTTACGAGCAGTACTTC
many	-	TRBV5-5	TRBJ2-2	CASSLAVNGELFF	TGTGCCAGCAGCTTGGCCGTGAACGGGGAGCTGTTTTTT
many	-	TRBV5-1	TRBJ2-7	CASSLGGSGAGEQYF	TGCGCCAGCAGCTTGGGGGGTTCGGGCGCCGGCGAGCAGTACTTC
many	TRBD1	TRBV10-2	TRBJ2-7	CASRDRGGSYEQYF	TGCGCCAGCAGGGACAGGGGTGGATCATACGAGCAGTACTTC
many	-	TRBV12-3/TRBV12-4	TRBJ2-1	CASNRGPSYNEQFF	TGTGCCAGCAATCGCGGGCCCTCCTACAATGAGCAGTTCTTC
many	-	TRBV7-2	TRBJ2-2	CATAGGRTGELFF	TGTGCCACCGCCGGGGGCCGGACCGGGGAGCTGTTTTTT
many	-	TRBV5-5	TRBJ2-5	CASSLSLGWETQYF	TGTGCCAGCAGCTTGTCTCTGGGATGGGAGACCCAGTACTTC
many	-	TRBV6-2/TRBV6-3	TRBJ2-7	CASSYSRFDGGKVSYEQYF	TGTGCCAGCAGTTACTCGAGATTTGATGGTGGGAAAGTTTCGTACGAGCAGTACTTC
-	-	TRBV20-1	TRBJ2-2	CSAREGTGGTGELFF	TGCAGTGCTAGAGAGGGCACAGGCGGTACCGGGGAGCTGTTTTTT
many	TRBD2	TRBV28	TRBJ2-7	CASRPPAGGPYEQYF	TGTGCCAGCAGGCCCCCAGCGGGAGGACCCTACGAGCAGTACTTC
-	TRBD2	TRBV4-3	TRBJ2-1	CASSQDLIAGPSSYNEQFF	TGCGCCAGCAGCCAAGATCTGATAGCGGGCCCAAGCTCCTACAATGAGCAGTTCTTC
-	-	TRBV2	TRBJ2-2	CASSESPRGTGELFF	TGTGCCAGCAGTGAATCTCCCCGGGGCACCGGGGAGCTGTTTTTT
many	-	TRBV12-3/TRBV12-4	TRBJ2-7	CASSRDRSAYEQYF	TGTGCCAGCAGTCGTGACAGGTCAGCCTACGAGCAGTACTTC
many	-	TRBV27	TRBJ2-1	CASSLRSDGSPYNEQFF	TGTGCCAGCAGTTTAAGGTCTGACGGGAGCCCATACAATGAGCAGTTCTTC
many	TRBD2	TRBV20-1	TRBJ2-7	CSAENSGSVNHEQYF	TGCAGTGCTGAAAATAGCGGGAGCGTTAACCACGAGCAGTACTTC
many	-	TRBV7-2	TRBJ2-1	CASSLAHGSEQFF	TGTGCCAGCAGCTTAGCGCACGGGAGTGAGCAGTTCTTC